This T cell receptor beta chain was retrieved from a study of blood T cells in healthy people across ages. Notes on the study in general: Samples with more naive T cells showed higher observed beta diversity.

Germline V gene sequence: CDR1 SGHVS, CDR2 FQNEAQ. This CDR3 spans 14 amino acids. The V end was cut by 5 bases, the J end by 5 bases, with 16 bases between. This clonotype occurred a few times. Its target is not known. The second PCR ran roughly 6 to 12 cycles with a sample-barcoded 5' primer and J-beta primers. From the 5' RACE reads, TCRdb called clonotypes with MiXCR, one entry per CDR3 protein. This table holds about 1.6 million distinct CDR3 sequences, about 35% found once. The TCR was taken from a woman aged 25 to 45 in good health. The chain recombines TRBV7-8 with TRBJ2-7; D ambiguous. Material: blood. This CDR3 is CASSRRFELDEQYF. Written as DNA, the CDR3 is TGTGCCAGCAGCAGACGGTTTGAGCTGGACGAGCAGTACTTC.